The next 19 T cell receptor beta chains were all read from a single sample in a study of molecular identifiers for immune sequencing clone quantification. TCRdb reanalysed the PCR reads using MiXCR and keeps one entry per CDR3 protein. The sample yields under 650,000 distinct CDR3 sequences, roughly 21% seen once. The sequenced material came from naive CD8+ T cells from blood, with Jurkat cell RNA spiked in. Indicated subset: FACS-sorted CD8+CD4-CCR7+CD45RA+ naive T cells. The receptors stem from a human donor in good health. Some libraries in this study had Jurkat cell RNA spiked in.

This clonotype was counted a single time. This chain uses TRBV9 with TRBJ1-1; 7 nucleotides match TRBD1. The CDR3 is 14 amino acids. The V and J ends lost 0 bases and 10 bases, in that order; junction bases with no gene match: 9. CDR1 is SGDLS, CDR2 YYNGEE, per germline. For the CDR3, the DNA is TGTGCCAGCAGCGTAGAACAGGGGAGGGATGGAGCTTTCTTT. This codes for CASSVEQGRDGAFF.

This clonotype was detected ten times or more. The chain has TRBV5-1 and TRBJ1-2; D might be TRBD1 (6 bases). Germline V CDR1 and CDR2: SGHRS, YFSETQ. The CDR3 is made up of 14 amino acids. V lost 4 bases and J lost 2, with 12 bases in between. CDR3 bases: TGCGCCAGCAGCCCTTCCACAGGGAACTATGGCTACACCTTC. It encodes CASSPSTGNYGYTF.

The chain is built from TRBV27 and TRBJ2-7; maybe TRBD2 (6 bases). Germline V gives CDR1 MNHEY, CDR2 SMNVEV (reference sequence). The V and J ends lost 8 bases and 0 bases respectively, with 11 bases between them. The CDR3 spans 13 residues. CDR3 region: CASYGGGSYEQYF. The CDR3, as DNA: TGTGCCAGCTATGGGGGAGGCTCCTACGAGCAGTACTTC.

This clonotype was observed many times. The chain employs TRBV20-1 and TRBJ2-5; 12 bases match TRBD2. CDR1 is DFQATT and CDR2 is SNEGSKA in the germline V gene (reference sequence). V was pared by 7 bases and J by 5 bases, with 20 bases of the junction left unmatched. This CDR3 has 18 residues. CDR3 coding DNA: TGCAGTGGCCTAGCGGTGGCTAGCGGGAGGGCGTCGTATGAGACCCAGTACTTC. Amino acids: CSGLAVASGRASYETQYF.

The J gene is TRBJ2-5, the V gene TRBV7-9, with D unresolved. The CDR3 has 12 amino acids. Germline values: CDR1 SEHNR, CDR2 FQNEAQ (reference sequence). The ends were cut back, 6 bases at V and 5 bases at J, with 10 bases in the middle. The CDR3 nucleotides read TGTGCCAGCAGTCTATCTCCGGAGACCCAGTACTTC. It yields the protein CASSLSPETQYF.

Many counts were recorded for this clonotype. The gene calls are TRBV7-9 and TRBJ2-3; 7 bases are a match to TRBD1. There are 17 residues in the CDR3. After removal of 8 bases from V and 5 bases from J, the junction contained 19 bases not matched to a gene. CDR1 SEHNR and CDR2 FQNEAQ come from the germline V gene (reference sequence). The CDR3 DNA reads as TGTGCCAGCGCCTCTATTCGGAGAGGGGGCAGGGAAGATACGCAGTATTTT. Its protein product is CASASIRRGGREDTQYF.

This clonotype was recorded at least ten times. The chain links TRBV7-9 to TRBJ2-2; tentative D call: TRBD1 (6 bases). The CDR3 sequence is 17 residues long. Germline V lookup: CDR1 SEHNR, CDR2 FQNEAQ (reference sequence). V was trimmed by 3 bases and J by 7 bases, leaving 21 bases between them. The CDR3, as DNA: TGTGCCAGCAGCTTCACCGTGCCGCCCAGGGGATACGGGGAGCTGTTTTTT. Its protein is CASSFTVPPRGYGELFF. The full variable domain, its missing parts supplied by reference TRBV7-9 and TRBJ2-2, is DTGVSQNPRHKITKRGQNVTFRCDPISEHNRLYWYRQTLGQGPEFLTYFQNEAQLEKSRLLSDRFSAERPKGSFSTLEIQRTEQGDSAMYLCASSFTVPPRGYGELFFGEGSRLTVL.

The chain joins TRBV2 to TRBJ1-1, with 11 bases lining up with TRBD1. The CDR3 consists of 14 residues. V gave up 6 bases and J gave up 5 bases; unmatched junction bases: 5. Germline CDR1 is SNHLY and CDR2 is FYNNEI. The CDR3 sequence is CASRGTGGWTEAFF. The CDR3 DNA follows: TGTGCCAGCAGGGGGACAGGGGGTTGGACTGAAGCTTTCTTT.

With regard to this clonotype: A much larger clonotype is one base distant, so this may be a read error. The chain couples TRBV7-9 to TRBJ2-7; D gene unclear. Deletions cut 5 bases from V and 5 bases from J, with 13 bases between. Germline-derived CDR1 and CDR2 are SEHNR and FQNEAQ (reference sequence). The CDR3 extends over 13 amino acids. The CDR3 loop reads CASSPGSRDEQYF. CDR3 nucleotide sequence: TGTGCCAGCAGCCCAGGCTCAAGGGACGAGCAGTACTTC.

The V gene is TRBV12-3 or TRBV12-4, the J gene TRBJ2-7; D is tentatively TRBD1 or TRBD2 (6 bases each). Trimming shortened V by 5 bases and J by 3 bases, and 17 bases separated the two germline ends. This CDR3 is built from 15 residues. CDR3 sequence reads: CASSPLGGPLYEQYF. CDR3 DNA: TGTGCCAGCAGTCCCCTAGGGGGGCCCCTCTACGAGCAGTACTTC.

The chain carries TRBV7-2 and TRBJ1-6; D gene uncertain. Per germline, CDR1 SGHTA and CDR2 FQGNSA. The CDR3 sequence is 17 residues long. V was clipped by 3 bases and J by 7 bases, with 19 bases between them. This CDR3 reads CASSLDPVALQNSPLHF. The CDR3 DNA reads as TGTGCCAGCAGCTTGGACCCGGTGGCGCTTCAGAATTCACCCCTCCACTTT.

The chain combines TRBV5-6 with TRBJ2-5; 14 bases agree with TRBD2. The ends lost 4 bases at V and 4 bases at J; junction bases unmatched: 9. The length of the CDR3 is 17 residues. Germline CDR1 reads SGHDT; CDR2 reads YYEEEE. This CDR3 is CASSTMVGLAGGETQYF. DNA of the CDR3: TGTGCCAGCAGCACAATGGTTGGACTAGCGGGAGGAGAGACCCAGTACTTC.

This clonotype was observed many times. The V gene is TRBV4-1, the J gene TRBJ1-5; D not resolved. The CDR3 spans 15 residues. V lost 4 bases and J lost 3, with 13 bases in between. Germline CDR1 is MGHRA and CDR2 is YSYEKL. This CDR3 is CASSPAYGVNQPQHF. The CDR3 DNA reads TGCGCCAGCAGCCCGGCCTACGGGGTCAATCAGCCCCAGCATTTT.

This clonotype was detected only a few times. The V and J genes are TRBV19 and TRBJ2-1; no firm D call. Trimming stripped 4 bases from V and 1 base from J, with 17 bases between. Germline V gene lookup returns CDR1 LNHDA and CDR2 SQIVND (reference sequence). The CDR3 sequence is 17 residues long. CDR3: CASSNSFDPLSYNEQFF. The CDR3 DNA follows: TGTGCCAGTAGTAACAGCTTCGACCCCCTTTCCTACAATGAGCAGTTCTTC.

This clonotype was counted many times. The V call is TRBV20-1, the J call TRBJ1-1, with TRBD1 matching over 9 bases. Losses at the gene ends were 6 bases for V and 7 bases for J; bases not matched to a gene: 9. The CDR3 has 13 amino acids. From germline, CDR1 is DFQATT and CDR2 SNEGSKA (reference sequence). The CDR3 here is CSARDRVMVEAFF. The CDR3 DNA follows: TGCAGTGCCAGGGACAGGGTCATGGTTGAAGCTTTCTTT.

The chain has TRBV27 and TRBJ2-7, with 7 bases lining up with TRBD2. The CDR3 spans 15 residues. The germline gives CDR1 MNHEY, CDR2 SMNVEV (reference sequence). Trimming took 3 bases from V and 4 from J; bases not matched to a gene: 9. For the CDR3, the DNA is TGTGCCAGCAGTTTCCTGGCGGGAGAAAGGTACGAGCAGTACTTC. It specifies CASSFLAGERYEQYF.

DNA of the CDR3: TGTGCCAGCAGCTTTAACGGCGGCACAGATACGCAGTATTTT. Its translation is CASSFNGGTDTQYF. The chain recombines TRBV5-5 with TRBJ2-3; D gene ambiguous. This CDR3 spans 14 amino acids. In germline, CDR1 is SGHKS, CDR2 YYEKEE (reference sequence). Trimming removed 2 bases at V and 1 base at J, with 8 bases between.

This clonotype has at least ten counts. The rearrangement joins TRBV6-5 to TRBJ2-3; D call uncertain. This CDR3 contains 15 residues. V was shortened by 0 bases and J by 0 bases, with 7 bases between the two germline ends. The germline V gene has CDR1 MNHEY and CDR2 SVGAGI. The CDR3 spells CASSYSHTSTDTQYF. The DNA of the CDR3 is TGTGCCAGCAGTTACTCCCATACTAGCACAGATACGCAGTATTTT.

With regard to this clonotype: A much larger clone differs from this one at a single base, so this may be a read error. No conserved phenylalanine or tryptophan is present at the end of the CDR3, so a read error is the likely explanation. V gene TRBV3-1 combines with J gene TRBJ2-2; 7 positions agree with TRBD2. Germline CDR1 is LGHDT and CDR2 is YNNKEL (reference sequence). The V gene end was trimmed by 4 bases and the J gene end by 6 bases; junction bases not matched to a gene: 5. CDR3 length: 14 amino acids. The CDR3 is CASSRGLDPGELFL. In nucleotides, the CDR3 is TGTGCCAGCAGCCGAGGACTAGATCCCGGGGAGCTGTTTCTT.